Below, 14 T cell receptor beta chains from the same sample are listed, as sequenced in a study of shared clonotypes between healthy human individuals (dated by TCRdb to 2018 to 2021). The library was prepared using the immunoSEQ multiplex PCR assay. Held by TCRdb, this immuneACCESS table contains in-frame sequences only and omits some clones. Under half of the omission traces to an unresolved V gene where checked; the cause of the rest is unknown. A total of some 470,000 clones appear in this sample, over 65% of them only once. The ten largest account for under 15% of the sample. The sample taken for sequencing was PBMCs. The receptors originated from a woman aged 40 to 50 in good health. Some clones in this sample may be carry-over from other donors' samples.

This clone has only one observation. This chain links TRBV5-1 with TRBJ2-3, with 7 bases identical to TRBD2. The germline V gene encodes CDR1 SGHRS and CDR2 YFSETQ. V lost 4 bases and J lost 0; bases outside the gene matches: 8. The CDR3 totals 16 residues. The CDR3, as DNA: TGCGCCAGCAGCGCGGTCCTAGCGGCAAGCACAGATACGCAGTATTTT. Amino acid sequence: CASSAVLAASTDTQYF.

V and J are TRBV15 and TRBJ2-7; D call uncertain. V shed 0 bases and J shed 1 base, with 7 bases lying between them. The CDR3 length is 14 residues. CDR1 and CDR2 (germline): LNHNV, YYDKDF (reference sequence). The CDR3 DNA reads TGTGCCACCAGCAGAGAAACAGCTTCCTACGAGCAGTACTTC. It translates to CATSRETASYEQYF.

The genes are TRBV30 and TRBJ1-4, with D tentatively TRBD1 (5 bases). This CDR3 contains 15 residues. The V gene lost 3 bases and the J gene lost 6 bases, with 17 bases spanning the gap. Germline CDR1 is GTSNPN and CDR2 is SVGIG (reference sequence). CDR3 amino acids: CAWRGRRGWDEKLFF. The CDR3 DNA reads TGTGCCTGGAGGGGCCGGCGGGGCTGGGATGAAAAACTGTTTTTT.

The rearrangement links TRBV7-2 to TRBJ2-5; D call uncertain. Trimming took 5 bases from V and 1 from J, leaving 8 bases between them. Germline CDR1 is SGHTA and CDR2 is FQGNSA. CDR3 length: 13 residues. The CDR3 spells CASSPVVQETQYF. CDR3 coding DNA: TGTGCCAGCAGCCCAGTGGTCCAAGAGACCCAGTACTTC. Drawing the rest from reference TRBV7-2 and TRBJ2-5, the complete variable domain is GAGVSQSPSNKVTEKGKDVELRCDPISGHTALYWYRQSLGQGLEFLIYFQGNSAPDKSGLPSDRFSAERTGGSVSTLTIQRTQQEDSAVYLCASSPVVQETQYFGPGTRLLVL.

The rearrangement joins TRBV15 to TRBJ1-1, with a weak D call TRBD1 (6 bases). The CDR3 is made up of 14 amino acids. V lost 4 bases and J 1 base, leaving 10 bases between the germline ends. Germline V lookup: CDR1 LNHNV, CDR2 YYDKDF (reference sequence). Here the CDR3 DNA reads TGTGCCACCAGCAAATGGACAGAGAACACTGAAGCTTTCTTT. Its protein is CATSKWTENTEAFF.

CDR3 region: CASSEGFGNQPQHF. In DNA, the CDR3 is TGTGCCAGCAGTGAAGGTTTCGGCAATCAGCCCCAGCATTTT. The V and J genes are TRBV6-1 and TRBJ1-5; no firm D call. CDR1 and CDR2 (germline): MNHNS, SASEGT. The CDR3 totals 14 residues. The germline V and J ends were trimmed by 1 base and 2 bases, with 6 bases remaining between them.

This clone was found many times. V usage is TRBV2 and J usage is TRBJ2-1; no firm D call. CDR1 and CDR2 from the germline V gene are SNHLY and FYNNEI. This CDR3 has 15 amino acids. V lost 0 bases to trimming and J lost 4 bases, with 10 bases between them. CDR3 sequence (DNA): TGTGCCAGCAGTGAAGCAAGGACCACTTACAATGAGCAGTTCTTC. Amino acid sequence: CASSEARTTYNEQFF.

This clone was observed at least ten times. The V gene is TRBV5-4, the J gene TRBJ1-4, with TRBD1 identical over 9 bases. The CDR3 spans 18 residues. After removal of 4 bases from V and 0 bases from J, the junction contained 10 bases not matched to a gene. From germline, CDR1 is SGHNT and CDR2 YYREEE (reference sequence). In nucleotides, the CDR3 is TGTGCCAGCAGCGCAGGGACAGGGCATTTTGCAACTAATGAAAAACTGTTTTTT. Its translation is CASSAGTGHFATNEKLFF.

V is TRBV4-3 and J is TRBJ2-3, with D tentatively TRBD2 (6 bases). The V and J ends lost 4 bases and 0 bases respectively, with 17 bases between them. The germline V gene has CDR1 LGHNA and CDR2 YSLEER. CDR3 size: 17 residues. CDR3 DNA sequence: TGCGCCAGCAGCCCATGGGGTAGTGCGGGAAGCACAGATACGCAGTATTTT. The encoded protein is CASSPWGSAGSTDTQYF.

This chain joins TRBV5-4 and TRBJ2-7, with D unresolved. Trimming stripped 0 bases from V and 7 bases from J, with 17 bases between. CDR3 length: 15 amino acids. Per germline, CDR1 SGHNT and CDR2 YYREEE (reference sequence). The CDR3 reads CASSLGGFPIGEQYF. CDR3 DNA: TGTGCCAGCAGCTTGGGTGGGTTCCCTATCGGAGAGCAGTACTTC.

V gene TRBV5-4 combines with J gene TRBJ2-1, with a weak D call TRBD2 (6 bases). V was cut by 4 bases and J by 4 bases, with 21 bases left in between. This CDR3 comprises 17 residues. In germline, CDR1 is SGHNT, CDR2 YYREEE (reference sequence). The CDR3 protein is CASSPRRREEGYNEQFF. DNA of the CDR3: TGTGCCAGCAGCCCTAGAAGGCGGGAAGAGGGGTACAATGAGCAGTTCTTC.

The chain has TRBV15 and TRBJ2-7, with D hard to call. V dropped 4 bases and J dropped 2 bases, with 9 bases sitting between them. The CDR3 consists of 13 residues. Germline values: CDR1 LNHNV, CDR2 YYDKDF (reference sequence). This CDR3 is CATSKQQTYEQYF. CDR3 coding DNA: TGTGCCACCAGCAAACAGCAAACCTACGAGCAGTACTTC. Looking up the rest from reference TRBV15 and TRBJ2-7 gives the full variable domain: DAMVIQNPRYQVTQFGKPVTLSCSQTLNHNVMYWYQQKSSQAPKLLFHYYDKDFNNEADTPDNFQSRRPNTSFCFLDIRSPGLGDTAMYLCATSKQQTYEQYFGPGTRLTVT.

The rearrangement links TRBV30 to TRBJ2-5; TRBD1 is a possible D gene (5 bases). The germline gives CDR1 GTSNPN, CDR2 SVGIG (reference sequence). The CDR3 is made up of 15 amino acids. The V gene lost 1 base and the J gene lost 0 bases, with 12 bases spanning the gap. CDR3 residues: CAWSEGLGYQETQYF. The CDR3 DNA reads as TGTGCCTGGAGTGAGGGGCTTGGGTACCAAGAGACCCAGTACTTC.

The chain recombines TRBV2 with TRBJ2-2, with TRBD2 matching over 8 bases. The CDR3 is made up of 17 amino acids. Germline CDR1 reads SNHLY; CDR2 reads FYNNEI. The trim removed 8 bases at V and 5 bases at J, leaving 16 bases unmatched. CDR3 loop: CASHYAGGNLKTGELFF. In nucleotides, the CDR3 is TGTGCCAGCCACTACGCGGGGGGCAATCTGAAGACCGGGGAGCTGTTTTTT.